One and the same sample provided the 17 T cell receptor beta chains below, sequenced in a study of T cells in women clearing cervical HPV infection. TCRdb's table, derived via immunoSEQ multiplex PCR, lists solely in-frame clones and lacks some. The table lists 30,000 to 40,000 clones. The sequencing input was blood buffy coat. The receptor set was obtained from a woman between 18 and 75 years old with a cervical HPV16 infection that either progressed to CIN3+ or cleared (not recorded which).

The part of the CDR3 DNA that was read is TGTGCCAGTAGTATGGGAACAGGACAAGTCTATAATTCACCC. Its protein product is CASSMGTGQVYNSP. The entire CDR3 reads CASSMGTGQVYNSPLHF. The V call is TRBV19, the J call TRBJ1-6, with D perhaps TRBD1 (5 bases). Read data end 3 residues before the CDR3 end; the end is taken from the germline J gene. Trimming stripped 3 bases from V and 3 bases from J, with 15 bases between. This CDR3 has 17 residues. The germline V gene encodes CDR1 LNHDA and CDR2 SQIVND (reference sequence).

Of note for this clone: The CDR3 is cut off 3 residues early in the read; its end comes from the germline J gene. V gene TRBV2 combines with J gene TRBJ2-2; 9 nucleotides align to TRBD1. The CDR3 loop spans 15 amino acids. From germline, CDR1 is SNHLY and CDR2 FYNNEI. The V and J ends lost 5 bases and 4 bases, in that order; junction bases with no gene match: 5. The CDR3 protein is CASSIRDRVTGELFF. The covered CDR3 bases are TGTGCCAGCAGTATCCGGGACAGGGTCACCGGGGAG. The whole variable domain, filled in from reference TRBV2 and TRBJ2-2, reads EPEVTQTPSHQVTQMGQEVILRCVPISNHLYFYWYRQILGQKVEFLVSFYNNEISEKSEIFDDQFSVERPDGSNFTLKIRSTKLEDSAMYFCASSIRDRVTGELFFGEGSRLTVL.

Concerning this clone itself: The read terminates 3 residues ahead of where the CDR3 ends, so the germline J gene completes it. V usage is TRBV30 and J usage is TRBJ2-2; D remains ambiguous. The CDR3 loop spans 12 amino acids. V was trimmed by 2 bases and J by 8 bases, leaving 9 bases between them. The V gene's germline CDR1 is GTSNPN and CDR2 SVGIG (reference sequence). CDR3 residues: CAWSQVTGELFF. Incomplete CDR3 DNA: TGTGCCTGGAGTCAGGTCACGGGGGAG.

With respect to this clone: Read coverage stops 3 residues before the CDR3 terminus; the germline J gene supplies the remainder. The gene calls are TRBV13 and TRBJ1-2, with TRBD1 identical over 7 bases. CDR3 size: 14 residues. The germline CDR1 and CDR2 sequences are PRHDT and FYEKMQ (reference sequence). J gave up 4 bases and V 3 bases, and 5 bases lay outside the gene matches. CDR3 DNA, as far as it was read: TGTGCCAGCAGCTTCAGGGGGGATAGCTATGGC. Translated, it gives CASSFRGDSYG. The CDR3, in full, reads CASSFRGDSYGYTF.

Details on this clone: The sequence runs out 3 residues before the end of the CDR3; the remainder is reconstructed from the germline J gene. This sequence joins TRBV5-1 and TRBJ1-2; tentatively, D is TRBD1 (5 bases). CDR3 length: 19 amino acids. Germline V gene lookup returns CDR1 SGHRS and CDR2 YFSETQ. The V and J ends lost 0 bases and 3 bases respectively, with 24 bases between them. Here the CDR3 reads CASSLAGIGAPTIDYGYTF. The CDR3 DNA, read in part, is TGCGCCAGCAGCTTGGCCGGTATTGGGGCCCCGACGATTGACTATGGC.

With regard to this clone: The read is 3 residues too short to cover the CDR3 end, so that end is filled in from the germline J gene. The chain is built from TRBV18 and TRBJ2-3; a weak D match, TRBD2 (6 bases). The CDR3 runs to 16 residues. Looked up from germline, CDR1 is KGHSH and CDR2 is LQKENI. Between the trimmed V and J ends, which lost 2 bases and 4 bases, there was a span of 16 bases. CDR3 DNA (partial): TGTGCCAGCTCACCAGTACTAGCAGACCGGGCAGATACG. Its translation is CASSPVLADRADT. The entire CDR3 protein is CASSPVLADRADTQYF.

The covered CDR3 bases are TGCAGTGCCGGGCGCGGGAAAAATTCACCC. Translated: CSAGRGKNSP. The complete CDR3 protein is CSAGRGKNSPLHF. The chain employs TRBV20-1 and TRBJ1-6; D not resolved. The CDR3 end falls 3 residues outside the read, so it is completed with the germline J gene. The CDR3 is 13 amino acids. V lost 6 bases and J lost 7, with 13 bases in between. Germline assignment: CDR1 DFQATT and CDR2 SNEGSKA (reference sequence).

Points on this clone: The read stops 3 residues short of the end of the CDR3; the missing end is completed from the germline J gene. V gene TRBV2 combines with J gene TRBJ2-5; the D gene is possibly TRBD1 (6 bases). Germline lookup yields CDR1 SNHLY and CDR2 FYNNEI. This CDR3 spans 13 amino acids. V was clipped by 4 bases and J by 4 bases, with 10 bases between them. The CDR3 sequence: CASSVGRGETQYF. Partial CDR3 DNA: TGTGCCAGCAGTGTCGGCAGGGGAGAGACC.

To note about this clone: The CDR3 extends 3 residues past the end of the read, so its final part is completed from the germline J gene. The V and J genes are TRBV20-1 and TRBJ2-1; 8 bases line up with TRBD2. V was clipped by 5 bases and J by 4 bases; unmatched bases: 10. CDR1 and CDR2 (germline): DFQATT, SNEGSKA (reference sequence). The CDR3 length is 15 residues. The CDR3 reads CSAPRVTGGYNEQFF. Partial CDR3 DNA: TGCAGTGCTCCCCGCGTGACGGGGGGGTACAATGAG.

Of note for this clone: The read is 3 residues too short to cover the CDR3 end, so that end is filled in from the germline J gene. The chain recombines TRBV18 with TRBJ2-7, with a tentative D call TRBD1 (6 bases). From germline, CDR1 is KGHSH and CDR2 LQKENI. Trimming took 1 base from V and 1 from J, leaving 8 bases between them. This CDR3 contains 14 residues. CDR3 region: CASSPRGPSYEQYF. The part of the CDR3 DNA that was read is TGTGCCAGCTCACCACGGGGGCCTTCCTACGAG.

Worth noting for this clone: The observed sequence ends 3 residues before the CDR3 terminus, with the missing tail filled in from the germline J gene. The V call is TRBV5-4, the J call TRBJ2-7, with TRBD1 matching over 7 bases. The germline V gene encodes CDR1 SGHNT and CDR2 YYREEE (reference sequence). Losses at the gene ends were 3 bases for V and 3 bases for J; bases not matched to a gene: 6. The CDR3 totals 14 residues. The CDR3 bases that were read are TGTGCCAGCAGCTCACAGGGGATCCTCTACGAG. Translation: CASSSQGILYE. The full CDR3 protein reads CASSSQGILYEQYF. The whole variable domain, remainder taken from reference TRBV5-4 and TRBJ2-7, is ETGVTQSPTHLIKTRGQQVTLRCSSQSGHNTVSWYQQALGQGPQFIFQYYREEENGRGNFPPRFSGLQFPNYSSELNVNALELDDSALYLCASSSQGILYEQYFGPGTRLTVT.

A word on this clone: The CDR3 end is not reached by the read, which stops 3 residues before it; the germline J gene fills it in. The chain uses TRBV20-1 and TRBJ2-2; TRBD1 matches at 9 bases. Germline CDR1 is DFQATT and CDR2 is SNEGSKA (reference sequence). The CDR3 loop spans 12 amino acids. The part of the CDR3 DNA that was read is TGCAGTGCCGGGACAGGGTATGAAAAG. Its protein is CSAGTGYEK. In full, the CDR3 reads CSAGTGYEKLFF.

Concerning this clone: The read ends 3 residues shy of where the CDR3 ends; the end is completed using the germline J gene. The V and J genes are TRBV9 and TRBJ2-7; 8 bases are shared with TRBD1. This CDR3 is built from 15 residues. The trim removed 4 bases at V and 4 bases at J, leaving 10 bases unmatched. Germline CDR1 and CDR2: SGDLS and YYNGEE. The sequenced CDR3 bases are TGTGCCAGCAGCCCCTGGACAGGGCAGGGATACGAG. Protein sequence: CASSPWTGQGYE. The complete CDR3 protein is CASSPWTGQGYEQYF.

As regards this clone: From the germline J gene comes the end of the CDR3, since the read stops 3 residues before it. V is TRBV20-1 and J is TRBJ1-3, with no clear D. The CDR3 runs to 13 residues. CDR1 and CDR2 from the germline V gene are DFQATT and SNEGSKA (reference sequence). Trimming left V 1 base short and J 2 bases short, with 6 bases between. CDR3 loop: CSARVTTGNTIYF. The sequenced CDR3 bases are TGCAGTGCTAGAGTCACAACTGGAAACACC.

The CDR3 DNA, read in part, is TGTGCCAGTAACCTCGGTGGTTCTTTGTTTGAAAAA. It encodes CASNLGGSLFEK. Given in full, the CDR3 is CASNLGGSLFEKLFF. The chain uses TRBV19 and TRBJ1-4, with D hard to call. The CDR3 end is not reached by the read, which stops 3 residues before it; the germline J gene fills it in. Trimming removed 7 bases from V and 7 bases from J, with 19 bases in between. This CDR3 has 15 residues. The V gene's germline CDR1 is LNHDA and CDR2 SQIVND (reference sequence).

A note on this clone: The sequence runs out 3 residues before the end of the CDR3; the remainder is reconstructed from the germline J gene. The chain carries TRBV5-6 and TRBJ1-1, with D uncertain. The CDR3 consists of 14 residues. V dropped 4 bases and J dropped 1 base, with 11 bases sitting between them. Germline values: CDR1 SGHDT, CDR2 YYEEEE. The sequenced CDR3 bases are TGTGCCAGCAGCACTAACCCGAAGAACACTGAA. Protein sequence: CASSTNPKNTE. The whole CDR3 protein reads CASSTNPKNTEAFF.

To note about this clone: The read terminates 3 residues ahead of where the CDR3 ends, so the germline J gene completes it. The J gene is TRBJ2-3, the V gene TRBV6-1, with D perhaps matching TRBD1 (6 bases). Germline CDR1 is MNHNS and CDR2 is SASEGT. The length of the CDR3 is 19 residues. The CDR3 DNA, read in part, is TGTGCCAGCAGTGAACTGGGGGCGCGGTACTTCCCCTCAAATCAGCCG. Amino acid sequence: CASSELGARYFPSNQP. The complete CDR3 reads CASSELGARYFPSNQPQYF.